This T cell receptor (beta chain) derives from a study of blood T cell repertoires in COVID-19. Looking at the study overall: Nucleic acid was either cDNA or gDNA, and it came from T cells, B-cell-depleted T cells, or PBMCs.

The table came from immunoSEQ multiplex PCR; TCRdb's copy has only in-frame clones and leaves some out. The sample includes about 120,000 clones, 85% of them seen just once. The CDR3 spans 14 residues. CDR1 and CDR2 (germline): SGDLS, YYNGEE. Trimming cost V 0 bases and J 9 bases, with 15 bases left between them. The material sequenced was peripheral blood. The gene calls are TRBV9 and TRBJ1-2; perhaps TRBD1 as D (5 bases). This TCR was recovered from a man between 60 and 75 years old with acute or convalescent COVID-19. The chain's CDR3 is CASSVAPRDKSYTF. The CDR3, as DNA: TGTGCCAGCAGCGTAGCTCCCAGGGATAAGAGCTACACCTTC.